The 8 T cell receptor beta chains below were found in one sample sequenced in a study of blood T cells in healthy people across ages. Primers used in a second PCR of about 7 to 12 cycles were a sample-barcoded 5' primer and a J-beta primer mix. MiXCR, applied by TCRdb to the 5' RACE reads, yields one record per CDR3 protein. The repertoire consists of approximately 700,000 distinct CDR3 sequences, with about 30% occurring once and the leading ten covering 15%. The sequenced material came from blood. The receptors originated from a woman older than 75 in good health.

As concerns this clonotype: A much bigger clone sits one base away, suggesting this may be a read error. This chain connects TRBV20-1 to TRBJ2-7, with D unresolved. The CDR3 length is 11 residues. The ends were cut back, 3 bases at V and 7 bases at J, with 10 bases in the middle. From germline, CDR1 is DFQATT and CDR2 SNEGSKA (reference sequence). The CDR3 is CSARVCGEQYF. The CDR3 DNA reads as TGCAGTGCTAGGGTTTGCGGAGAGCAGTACTTC.

This clonotype was found many times. A much larger clone is a single base away; this may be a read error. J is TRBJ2-1 and V is TRBV29-1; 14 bases agree with TRBD2. The CDR3 sequence is 19 residues long. Per the germline V gene, CDR1 is SQVTM and CDR2 is ANQGSEA. With 7 bases clipped from V and 5 bases from J, the junction kept 19 bases outside the gene matches. CDR3 residues: CSGVGQQGGTSGGNNEQFF. The CDR3 DNA reads as TGCAGCGGAGTTGGCCAACAGGGAGGGACTAGCGGGGGTAACAATGAGCAGTTCTTC.

About this clonotype: A read error may explain this, as a much larger clone is one base away. The rearrangement links TRBV5-5 to TRBJ2-5; tentatively, D is TRBD1 or TRBD2 (6 bases each). The CDR3 has 15 amino acids. Germline V gene sequence: CDR1 SGHKS, CDR2 YYEKEE (reference sequence). V was clipped by 0 bases and J by 11 bases, with 20 bases between them. The CDR3: CASSLGGAIHNEQYF. CDR3 coding DNA: TGTGCCAGCAGCTTGGGGGGGGCAATACACAATGAGCAGTACTTC.

J is TRBJ1-2 and V is TRBV27; TRBD1 matches 7 bases. V dropped 6 bases and J dropped 1; count of bases not matched to a gene: 11. Germline V gives CDR1 MNHEY, CDR2 SMNVEV (reference sequence). The CDR3 sequence is 16 residues long. CDR3 sequence: CASSAGGTANNYGYTF. CDR3 sequence (DNA): TGTGCCAGCAGCGCCGGAGGGACAGCTAATAACTATGGCTACACCTTC.

In its sample, this clonotype was seen many times. The V gene is TRBV30, the J gene TRBJ2-5; D might be TRBD1 or TRBD2, each matching 5 bases. This CDR3 is built from 12 residues. With 5 bases removed from V and 7 bases from J, the gap between germline ends came to 14 bases. Per germline, CDR1 GTSNPN and CDR2 SVGIG (reference sequence). Here the CDR3 DNA reads TGTGCCTGGGGGACCTCTTCTGGGACCCAGTACTTC. It codes for CAWGTSSGTQYF. Based on the CDR3 plus reference TRBV30 and TRBJ2-5, the full variable domain is SQTIHQWPATLVQPVGSPLSLECTVEGTSNPNLYWYRQAAGRGLQLLFYSVGIGQISSEVPQNLSASRPQDRQFILSSKKLLLSDSGFYLCAWGTSSGTQYFGPGTRLLVL.

The chain combines TRBV5-1 with TRBJ1-4; 9 nucleotides align to TRBD1. The CDR3 runs to 14 residues. J was trimmed by 8 bases and V by 3 bases; bases with no gene match: 5. Germline assignment: CDR1 SGHRS and CDR2 YFSETQ. The CDR3 is CASSSQGAGEKLFF. The CDR3 nucleotides read TGCGCCAGCAGCTCACAGGGGGCCGGGGAAAAACTGTTTTTT.

V usage is TRBV20-1 and J usage is TRBJ2-1; a possible D gene is TRBD1 (5 bases). With 7 bases removed from V and 0 bases from J, the gap between germline ends came to 10 bases. Germline V gene lookup returns CDR1 DFQATT and CDR2 SNEGSKA (reference sequence). The CDR3 runs to 13 residues. As DNA, the CDR3 is TGCAGTGGACAGCTGCCCTCCTACAATGAGCAGTTCTTC. This translates into CSGQLPSYNEQFF.

In this sample, this clonotype turned up many times. The V and J genes are TRBV10-3 and TRBJ1-2, with 9 bases lining up with TRBD1. Losses at the gene ends were 10 bases for V and 3 bases for J; bases not matched to a gene: 3. Germline V gene data show CDR1 as ENHRY and CDR2 as SYGVKD. CDR3 length: 12 residues. CDR3 in amino acids: CASTGGDYGYTF. The DNA for the CDR3 is TGTGCCAGCACAGGGGGCGACTATGGCTACACCTTC.